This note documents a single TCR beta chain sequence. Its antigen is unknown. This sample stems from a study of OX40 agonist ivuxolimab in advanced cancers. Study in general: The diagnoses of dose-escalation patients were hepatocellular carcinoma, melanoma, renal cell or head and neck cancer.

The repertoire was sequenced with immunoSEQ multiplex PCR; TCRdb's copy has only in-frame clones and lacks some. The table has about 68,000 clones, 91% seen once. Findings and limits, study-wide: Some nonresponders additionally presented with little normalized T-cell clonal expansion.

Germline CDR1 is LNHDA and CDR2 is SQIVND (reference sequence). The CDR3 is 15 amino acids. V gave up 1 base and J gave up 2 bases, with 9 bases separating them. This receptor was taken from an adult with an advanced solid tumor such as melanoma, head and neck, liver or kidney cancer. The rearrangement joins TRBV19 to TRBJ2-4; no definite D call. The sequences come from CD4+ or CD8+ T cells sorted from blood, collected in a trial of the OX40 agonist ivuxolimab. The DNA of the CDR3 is TGTGCCAGTAGTATAGGGAAGGGAACCAAAAACATTCAGTACTTC. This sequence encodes CASSIGKGTKNIQYF.